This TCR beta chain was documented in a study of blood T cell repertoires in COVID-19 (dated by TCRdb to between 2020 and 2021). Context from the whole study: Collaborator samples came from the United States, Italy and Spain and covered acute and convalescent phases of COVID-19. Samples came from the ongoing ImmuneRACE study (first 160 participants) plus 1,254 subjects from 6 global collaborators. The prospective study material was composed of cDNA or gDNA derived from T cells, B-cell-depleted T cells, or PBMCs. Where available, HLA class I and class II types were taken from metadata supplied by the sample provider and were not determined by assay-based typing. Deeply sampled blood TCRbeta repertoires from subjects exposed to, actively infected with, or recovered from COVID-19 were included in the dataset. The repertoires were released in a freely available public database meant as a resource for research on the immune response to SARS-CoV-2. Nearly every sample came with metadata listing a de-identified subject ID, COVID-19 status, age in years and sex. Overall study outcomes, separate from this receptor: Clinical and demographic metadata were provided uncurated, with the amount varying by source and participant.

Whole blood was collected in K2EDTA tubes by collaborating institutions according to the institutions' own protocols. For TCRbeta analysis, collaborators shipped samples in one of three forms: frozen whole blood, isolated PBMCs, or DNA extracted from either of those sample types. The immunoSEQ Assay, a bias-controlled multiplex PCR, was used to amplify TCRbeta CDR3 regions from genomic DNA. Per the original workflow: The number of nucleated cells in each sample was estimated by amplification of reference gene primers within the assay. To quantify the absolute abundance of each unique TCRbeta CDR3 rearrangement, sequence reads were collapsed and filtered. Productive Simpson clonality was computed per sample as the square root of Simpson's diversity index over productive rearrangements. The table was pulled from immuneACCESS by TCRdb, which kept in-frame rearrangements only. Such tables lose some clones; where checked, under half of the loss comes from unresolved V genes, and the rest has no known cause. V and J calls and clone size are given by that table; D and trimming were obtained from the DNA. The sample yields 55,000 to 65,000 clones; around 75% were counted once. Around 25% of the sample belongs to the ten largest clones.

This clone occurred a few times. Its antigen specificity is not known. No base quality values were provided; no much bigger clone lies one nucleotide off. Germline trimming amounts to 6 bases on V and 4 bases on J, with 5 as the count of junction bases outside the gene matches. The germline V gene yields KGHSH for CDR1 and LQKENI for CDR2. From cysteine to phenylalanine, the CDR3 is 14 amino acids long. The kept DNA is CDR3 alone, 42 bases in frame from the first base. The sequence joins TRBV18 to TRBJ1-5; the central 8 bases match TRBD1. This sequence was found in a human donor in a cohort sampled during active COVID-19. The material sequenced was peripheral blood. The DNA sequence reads TGTGCCAGCTCCCCCGGGACAGGAAATCAGCCCCAGCATTTT. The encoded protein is CASSPGTGNQPQHF.